These 11 T cell receptor beta chains came from one sample sequenced in a study of blood T cell repertoires in COVID-19. TCRdb keeps only in-frame clones here, not all; method: immunoSEQ multiplex PCR. The table has approximately 130,000 clones, around 87% seen once. Sequencing was done on a sample of peripheral blood. The receptors stem from a woman aged 45 to 65 with acute or convalescent COVID-19.

V usage is TRBV7-2 and J usage is TRBJ2-2; 11 nucleotides match TRBD2. The V and J ends lost 5 bases and 5 bases, in that order; junction bases with no gene match: 13. There are 18 residues in the CDR3. Germline loops: CDR1 SGHTA, CDR2 FQGNSA. The CDR3 DNA reads TGTGCCAGCAGCCTGGTTCTAGCGGGGGGCATAGGGACCGGGGAGCTGTTTTTT. Translation gives CASSLVLAGGIGTGELFF.

The J gene is TRBJ2-5, the V gene TRBV6-1; 9 bases align to TRBD1. Germline V gene lookup returns CDR1 MNHNS and CDR2 SASEGT. This CDR3 has 15 residues. V lost 0 bases, J lost 5 bases, and 4 bases stayed unmatched. In nucleotides, the CDR3 is TGTGCCAGCAGTGAAGCACAGGGGGCAGGGGAGACCCAGTACTTC. This sequence encodes CASSEAQGAGETQYF.

Here the CDR3 reads CASSLGTYGYTF. The CDR3 coding sequence is TGTGCCAGCAGCTTGGGGACATATGGCTACACCTTC. The rearrangement uses TRBV5-8 and TRBJ1-2; perhaps TRBD1 as D (5 bases). Germline CDR1 is SGHTS and CDR2 is YDEGEE. V lost 0 bases, J lost 5 bases, and 5 bases lay in between. The CDR3 runs to 12 residues.

The genes are TRBV5-1 and TRBJ2-3, with 9 bases lining up with TRBD2. Per the germline V gene, CDR1 is SGHRS and CDR2 is YFSETQ. The CDR3 is 16 amino acids. The J segment lost 0 bases and the V segment lost 0 bases, leaving 2 bases of the junction unmatched. CDR3 in DNA: TGCGCCAGCAGCTTGGTGCTAGCGGGGAGCACAGATACGCAGTATTTT. It translates to CASSLVLAGSTDTQYF.

The chain carries TRBV7-9 and TRBJ2-1; D perhaps matches TRBD1 (6 bases). The CDR3 sequence is 16 residues long. Trimming pared 5 bases from V and 5 bases from J, leaving 19 bases between. Looked up from germline, CDR1 is SEHNR and CDR2 is FQNEAQ (reference sequence). In DNA, the CDR3 is TGTGCCAGCAGCACCAAGACAGGAGTGGTGGACAATGAGCAGTTCTTC. As protein: CASSTKTGVVDNEQFF.

This clone has more than one count but fewer than ten. The V gene is TRBV29-1, the J gene TRBJ1-2; D call uncertain. Germline CDR1 reads SQVTM; CDR2 reads ANQGSEA. V lost 0 bases, J lost 8 bases, and 13 bases lay in between. The CDR3 runs to 13 residues. CDR3 loop: CSVEDRNESGYTF. DNA of the CDR3: TGCAGCGTTGAAGACAGGAACGAATCGGGCTACACCTTC.

The chain is built from TRBV24-1 and TRBJ2-1, with 13 bases aligning to TRBD2. There are 16 residues in the CDR3. CDR1 and CDR2 from the germline V gene are KGHDR and SFDVKD. Trimming at V came to 1 base and at J to 8 bases, leaving 4 bases not matched to a gene. The CDR3 sequence: CATSDFSTSGRDEQFF. Here the CDR3 DNA reads TGTGCCACCAGTGATTTTTCCACTAGCGGGAGGGATGAGCAGTTCTTC.

The chain uses TRBV3-1 (or the pseudogene TRBV3-2) and TRBJ2-3; 10 bases line up with TRBD2. The J segment lost 3 bases and the V segment lost 4 bases, leaving 4 bases of the junction unmatched. The CDR3 contains 15 residues. From germline, CDR1 is LGHDT and CDR2 YNNKEL (reference sequence). The DNA of the CDR3 is TGTGCCAGCAGCCCGTCTAGCGGGGGTACAGATACGCAGTATTTT. Residues: CASSPSSGGTDTQYF.

The chain couples TRBV2 to TRBJ1-3; D is unclear. From germline, CDR1 is SNHLY and CDR2 FYNNEI. This CDR3 region has 14 residues. The V and J ends lost 6 bases and 3 bases respectively, with 12 bases between them. The CDR3 sequence: CASSRVGSGNTIYF. CDR3 sequence (DNA): TGTGCCAGCAGCCGAGTGGGGAGTGGAAACACCATATATTTT.

The chain employs TRBV2 and TRBJ1-6, with D tentatively TRBD1 (6 bases). CDR3 length: 15 amino acids. The germline gives CDR1 SNHLY, CDR2 FYNNEI. Between the trimmed V and J ends, which lost 4 bases and 8 bases, there was a span of 15 bases. CDR3 amino acids: CASSVQGVLDSPLHF. CDR3 nucleotides: TGTGCCAGCAGTGTACAGGGTGTGTTGGATTCACCCCTCCACTTT.

The DNA for the CDR3 is TGTGCCAGCGCTACACACGGGACCGGGGAGCTGTTTTTT. Its translation is CASATHGTGELFF. The chain joins TRBV11-3 to TRBJ2-2; D remains ambiguous. The germline CDR1 and CDR2 sequences are SGHNT and YENEEA. The CDR3 covers 13 residues. Trimming pared 8 bases from V and 5 bases from J, leaving 12 bases between.